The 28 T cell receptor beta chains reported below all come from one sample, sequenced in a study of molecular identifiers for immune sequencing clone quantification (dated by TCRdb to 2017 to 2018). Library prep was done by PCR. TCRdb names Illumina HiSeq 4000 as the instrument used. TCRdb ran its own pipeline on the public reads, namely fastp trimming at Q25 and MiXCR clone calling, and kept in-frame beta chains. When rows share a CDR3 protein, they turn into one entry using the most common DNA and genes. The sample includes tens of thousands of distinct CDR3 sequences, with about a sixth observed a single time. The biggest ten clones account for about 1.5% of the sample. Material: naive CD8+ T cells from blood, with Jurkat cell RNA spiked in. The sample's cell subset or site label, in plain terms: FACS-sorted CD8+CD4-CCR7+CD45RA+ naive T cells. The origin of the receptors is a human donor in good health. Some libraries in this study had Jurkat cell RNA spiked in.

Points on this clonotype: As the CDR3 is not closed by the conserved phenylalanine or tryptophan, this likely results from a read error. For the CDR3, the DNA is TGTGCCAGCAGTGGGACAGAGATAGAGACCCAGTACCTC. It encodes CASSGTEIETQYL. This rearrangement joins TRBV2 to TRBJ2-5; weak D call: TRBD1 (6 bases). This CDR3 contains 13 residues. The germline V gene has CDR1 SNHLY and CDR2 FYNNEI. The germline V and J ends were trimmed by 4 bases and 4 bases, with 10 bases remaining between them.

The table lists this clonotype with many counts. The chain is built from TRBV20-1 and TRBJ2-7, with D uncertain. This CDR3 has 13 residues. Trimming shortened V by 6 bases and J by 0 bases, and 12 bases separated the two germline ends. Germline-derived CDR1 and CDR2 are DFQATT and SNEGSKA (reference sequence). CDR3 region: CSAPESYSYEQYF. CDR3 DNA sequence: TGCAGTGCCCCGGAGTCATACTCCTACGAGCAGTACTTC.

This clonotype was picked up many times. CDR3 loop: CASSLVLSGTYEQYF. The CDR3 coding sequence is TGTGCCAGCAGCTTAGTTTTGTCGGGGACCTACGAGCAGTACTTC. The chain employs TRBV7-8 and TRBJ2-7, with D possibly being TRBD2 (5 bases). CDR3 size: 15 residues. Germline V gives CDR1 SGHVS, CDR2 FQNEAQ. The V gene lost 1 base and the J gene lost 2 bases, with 12 bases spanning the gap. Combining the CDR3 with reference TRBV7-8 and TRBJ2-7 gives the whole variable domain GAGVSQSPRYKVAKRGQDVALRCDPISGHVSLFWYQQALGQGPEFLTYFQNEAQLDKSGLPSDRFFAERPEGSVSTLKIQRTQQEDSAVYLCASSLVLSGTYEQYFGPGTRLTVT.

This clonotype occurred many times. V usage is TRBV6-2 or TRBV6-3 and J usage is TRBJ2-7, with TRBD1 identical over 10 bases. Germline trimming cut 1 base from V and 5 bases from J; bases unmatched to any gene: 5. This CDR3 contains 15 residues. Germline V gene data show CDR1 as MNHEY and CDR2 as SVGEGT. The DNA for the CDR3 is TGTGCCAGCAGTTACTGGGGACAGGGGAGGGACGAGCAGTACTTC. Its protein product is CASSYWGQGRDEQYF.

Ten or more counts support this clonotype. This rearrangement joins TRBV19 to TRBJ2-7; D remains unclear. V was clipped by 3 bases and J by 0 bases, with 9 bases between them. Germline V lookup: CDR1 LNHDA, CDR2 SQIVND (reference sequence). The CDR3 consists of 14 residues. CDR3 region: CASSISPDSYEQYF. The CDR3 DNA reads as TGTGCCAGTAGTATCAGTCCAGACTCCTACGAGCAGTACTTC.

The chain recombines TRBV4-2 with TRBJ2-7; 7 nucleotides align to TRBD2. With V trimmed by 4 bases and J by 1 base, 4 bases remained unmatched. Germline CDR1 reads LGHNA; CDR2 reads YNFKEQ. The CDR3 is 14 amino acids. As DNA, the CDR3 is TGTGCCAGCAGCCCTAGCGGCCGGTCCTACGAGCAGTACTTC. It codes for CASSPSGRSYEQYF.

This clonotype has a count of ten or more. CDR3: CASSVDGRGEKLFF. CDR3 nucleotides: TGTGCCAGCAGTGTGGACGGGAGGGGTGAAAAACTGTTTTTT. The V call is TRBV28, the J call TRBJ1-4; possible D gene TRBD1, 5 bases. CDR3 length equals 14 residues. The germline gives CDR1 MDHEN, CDR2 SYDVKM. The V gene lost 5 bases and the J gene lost 7 bases, with 14 bases spanning the gap.

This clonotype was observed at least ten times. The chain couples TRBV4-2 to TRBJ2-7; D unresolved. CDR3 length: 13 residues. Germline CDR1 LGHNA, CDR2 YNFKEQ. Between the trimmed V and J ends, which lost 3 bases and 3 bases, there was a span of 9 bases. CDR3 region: CASSHHDNYEQYF. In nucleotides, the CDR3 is TGTGCCAGCAGCCACCATGACAACTACGAGCAGTACTTC.

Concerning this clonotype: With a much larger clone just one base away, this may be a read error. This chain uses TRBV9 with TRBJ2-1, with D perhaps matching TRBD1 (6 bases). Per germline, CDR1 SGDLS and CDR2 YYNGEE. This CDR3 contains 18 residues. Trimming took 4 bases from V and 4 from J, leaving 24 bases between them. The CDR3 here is CASSQGSAWLVLYNEQFF. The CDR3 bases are TGTGCCAGCAGCCAGGGGTCCGCCTGGCTAGTGTTGTACAATGAGCAGTTCTTC. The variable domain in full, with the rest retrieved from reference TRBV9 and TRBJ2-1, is DSGVTQTPKHLITATGQRVTLRCSPRSGDLSVYWYQQSLDQGLQFLIQYYNGEERAKGNILERFSAQQFPDLHSELNLSSLELGDSALYFCASSQGSAWLVLYNEQFFGPGTRLTVL.

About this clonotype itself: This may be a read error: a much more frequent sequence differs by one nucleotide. The CDR3 nucleotides are TGTGCCAGCAGCCCGGACAGGGCTAACCATGGCTACACCTTC. This sequence encodes CASSPDRANHGYTF. The J gene is TRBJ1-2, the V gene TRBV7-9, with 8 bases identical to TRBD1. Germline V CDR1 and CDR2: SEHNR, FQNEAQ (reference sequence). This CDR3 comprises 14 residues.

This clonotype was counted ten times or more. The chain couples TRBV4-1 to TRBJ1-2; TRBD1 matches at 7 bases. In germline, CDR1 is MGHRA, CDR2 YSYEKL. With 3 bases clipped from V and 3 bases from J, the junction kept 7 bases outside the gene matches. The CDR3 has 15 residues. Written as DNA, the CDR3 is TGCGCCAGCAGCCAGACGACAGGGTCTCACTATGGCTACACCTTC. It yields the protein CASSQTTGSHYGYTF.

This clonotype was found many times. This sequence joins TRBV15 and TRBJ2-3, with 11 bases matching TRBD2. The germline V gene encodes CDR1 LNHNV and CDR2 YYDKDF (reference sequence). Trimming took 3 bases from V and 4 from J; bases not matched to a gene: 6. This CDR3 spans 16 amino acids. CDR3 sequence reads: CATSRGLAGGSDTQYF. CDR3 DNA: TGTGCCACCAGCAGGGGGCTAGCGGGAGGATCAGATACGCAGTATTTT.

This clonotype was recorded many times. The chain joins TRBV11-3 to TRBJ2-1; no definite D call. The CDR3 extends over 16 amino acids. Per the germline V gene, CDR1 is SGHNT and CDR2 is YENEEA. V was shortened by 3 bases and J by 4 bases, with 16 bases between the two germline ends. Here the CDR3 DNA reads TGTGCCAGCAGCTTGGGCCTCAGGACCGCTTACAATGAGCAGTTCTTC. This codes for CASSLGLRTAYNEQFF. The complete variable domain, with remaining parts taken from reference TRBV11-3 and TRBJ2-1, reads EAGVVQSPRYKIIEKKQPVAFWCNPISGHNTLYWYLQNLGQGPELLIRYENEEAVDDSQLPKDRFSAERLKGVDSTLKIQPAELGDSAVYLCASSLGLRTAYNEQFFGPGTRLTVL.

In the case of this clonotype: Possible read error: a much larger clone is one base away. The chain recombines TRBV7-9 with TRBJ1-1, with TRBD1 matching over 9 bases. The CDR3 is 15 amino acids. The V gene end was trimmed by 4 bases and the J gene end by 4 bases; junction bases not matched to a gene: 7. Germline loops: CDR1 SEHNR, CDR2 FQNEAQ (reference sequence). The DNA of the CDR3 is TGTGCCAGCAGCTCAGGACAGGGGACCGGCACTGAAGCTTTCTTT. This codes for CASSSGQGTGTEAFF. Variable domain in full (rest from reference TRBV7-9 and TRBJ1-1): DTGVSQNPRHKITKRGQNVTFRCDPISEHNRLYWYRQTLGQGPEFLTYFQNEAQLEKSRLLSDRFSAERPKGSFSTLEIQRTEQGDSAMYLCASSSGQGTGTEAFFGQGTRLTVV.

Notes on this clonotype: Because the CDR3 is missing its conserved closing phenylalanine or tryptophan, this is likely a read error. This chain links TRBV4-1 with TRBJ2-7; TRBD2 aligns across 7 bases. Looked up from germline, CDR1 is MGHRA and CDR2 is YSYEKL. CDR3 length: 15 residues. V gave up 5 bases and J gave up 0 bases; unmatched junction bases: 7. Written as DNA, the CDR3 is TGCGCCAGCAGCTACTCCAGGACTAGCTCCTACGAGCAGTACTTA. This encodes CASSYSRTSSYEQYL.

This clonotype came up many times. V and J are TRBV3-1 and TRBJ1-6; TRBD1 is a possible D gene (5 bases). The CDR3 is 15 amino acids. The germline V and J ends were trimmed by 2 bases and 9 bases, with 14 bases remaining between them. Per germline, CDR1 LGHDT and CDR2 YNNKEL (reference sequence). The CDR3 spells CASSQSWGFGSPLHF. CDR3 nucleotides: TGTGCCAGCAGCCAAAGTTGGGGGTTTGGTTCACCCCTCCACTTT.

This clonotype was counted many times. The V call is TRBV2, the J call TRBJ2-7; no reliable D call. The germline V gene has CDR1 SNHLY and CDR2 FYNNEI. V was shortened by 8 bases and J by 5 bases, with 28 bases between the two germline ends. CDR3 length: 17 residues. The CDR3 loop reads CASPEPKVRDFLDEQYF. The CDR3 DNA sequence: TGTGCCAGCCCCGAGCCGAAAGTAAGGGATTTTCTGGACGAGCAGTACTTC.

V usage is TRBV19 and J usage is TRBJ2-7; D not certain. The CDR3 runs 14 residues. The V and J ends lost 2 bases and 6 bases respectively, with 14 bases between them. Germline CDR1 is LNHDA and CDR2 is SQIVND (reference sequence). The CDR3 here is CASSIIGELGEQYF. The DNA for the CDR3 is TGTGCCAGTAGTATAATCGGAGAACTGGGCGAGCAGTACTTC. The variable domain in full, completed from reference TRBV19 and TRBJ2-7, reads DGGITQSPKYLFRKEGQNVTLSCEQNLNHDAMYWYRQDPGQGLRLIYYSQIVNDFQKGDIAEGYSVSREKKESFPLTVTSAQKNPTAFYLCASSIIGELGEQYFGPGTRLTVT.

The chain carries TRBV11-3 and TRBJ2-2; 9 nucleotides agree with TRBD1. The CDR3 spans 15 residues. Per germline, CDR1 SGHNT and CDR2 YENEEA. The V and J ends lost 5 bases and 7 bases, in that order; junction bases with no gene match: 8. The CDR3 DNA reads TGTGCCAGCAGCCGTCCCGGGACAGGGCACGGGGAGCTGTTTTTT. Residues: CASSRPGTGHGELFF.

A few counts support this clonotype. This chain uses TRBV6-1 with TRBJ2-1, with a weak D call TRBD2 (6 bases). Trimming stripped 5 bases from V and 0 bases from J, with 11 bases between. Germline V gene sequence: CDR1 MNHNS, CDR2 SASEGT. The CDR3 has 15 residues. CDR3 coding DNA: TGTGCCAGCAGTCCCCGGGGGAGCTCCTACAATGAGCAGTTCTTC. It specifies CASSPRGSSYNEQFF.

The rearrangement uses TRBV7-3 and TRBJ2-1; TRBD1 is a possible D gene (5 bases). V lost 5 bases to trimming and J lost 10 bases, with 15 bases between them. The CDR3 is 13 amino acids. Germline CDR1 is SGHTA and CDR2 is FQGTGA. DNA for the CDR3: TGTGCCAGCAGCCGCGGTGGGGCCGGGGAGCAGTTCTTC. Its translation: CASSRGGAGEQFF.

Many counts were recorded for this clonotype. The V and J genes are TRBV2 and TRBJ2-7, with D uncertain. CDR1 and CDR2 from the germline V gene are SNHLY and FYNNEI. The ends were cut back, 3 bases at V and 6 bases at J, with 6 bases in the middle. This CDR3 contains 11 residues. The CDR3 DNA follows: TGTGCCAGCAGTGATGGTGCCGAGCAGTACTTC. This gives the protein CASSDGAEQYF.

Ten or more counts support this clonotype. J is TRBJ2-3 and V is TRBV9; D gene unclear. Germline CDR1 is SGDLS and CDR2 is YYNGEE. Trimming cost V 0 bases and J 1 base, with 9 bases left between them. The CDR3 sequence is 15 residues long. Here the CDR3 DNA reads TGTGCCAGCAGCGTAGGCCCTGCGGGCACAGATACGCAGTATTTT. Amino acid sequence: CASSVGPAGTDTQYF. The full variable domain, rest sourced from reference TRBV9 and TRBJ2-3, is DSGVTQTPKHLITATGQRVTLRCSPRSGDLSVYWYQQSLDQGLQFLIQYYNGEERAKGNILERFSAQQFPDLHSELNLSSLELGDSALYFCASSVGPAGTDTQYFGPGTRLTVL.

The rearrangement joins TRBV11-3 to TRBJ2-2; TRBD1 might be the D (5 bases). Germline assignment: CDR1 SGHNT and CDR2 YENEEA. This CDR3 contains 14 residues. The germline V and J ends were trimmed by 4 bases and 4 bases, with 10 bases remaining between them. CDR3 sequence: CASSSRQSTGELFF. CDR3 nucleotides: TGTGCCAGCAGCTCTCGACAGAGCACCGGGGAGCTGTTTTTT.

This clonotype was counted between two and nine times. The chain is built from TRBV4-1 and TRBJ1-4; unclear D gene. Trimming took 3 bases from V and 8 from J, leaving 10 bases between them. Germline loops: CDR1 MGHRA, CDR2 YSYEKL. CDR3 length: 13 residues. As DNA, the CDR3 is TGCGCCAGCAGCCAGGGCTTGATCGAAAAACTGTTTTTT. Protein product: CASSQGLIEKLFF.

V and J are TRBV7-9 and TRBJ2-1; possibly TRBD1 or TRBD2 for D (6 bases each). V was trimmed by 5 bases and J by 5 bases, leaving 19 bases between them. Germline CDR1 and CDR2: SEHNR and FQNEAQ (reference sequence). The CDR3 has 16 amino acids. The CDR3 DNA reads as TGTGCCAGCAGCCCAGAGGGGGGCGCAGTCCACAATGAGCAGTTCTTC. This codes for CASSPEGGAVHNEQFF.

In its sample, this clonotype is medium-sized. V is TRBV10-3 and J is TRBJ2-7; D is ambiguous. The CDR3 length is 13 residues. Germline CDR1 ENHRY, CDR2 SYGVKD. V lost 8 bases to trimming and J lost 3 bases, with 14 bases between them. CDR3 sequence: CAIARTIFYEQYF. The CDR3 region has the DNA TGTGCCATCGCCCGCACAATCTTCTACGAGCAGTACTTC.

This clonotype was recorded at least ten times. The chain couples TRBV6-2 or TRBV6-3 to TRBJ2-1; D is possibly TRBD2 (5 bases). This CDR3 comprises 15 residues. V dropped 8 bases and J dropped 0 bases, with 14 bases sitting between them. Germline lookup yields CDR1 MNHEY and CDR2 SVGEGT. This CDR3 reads CASLPAGLSYNEQFF. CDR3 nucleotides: TGTGCCAGCCTTCCGGCGGGCCTCTCCTACAATGAGCAGTTCTTC.